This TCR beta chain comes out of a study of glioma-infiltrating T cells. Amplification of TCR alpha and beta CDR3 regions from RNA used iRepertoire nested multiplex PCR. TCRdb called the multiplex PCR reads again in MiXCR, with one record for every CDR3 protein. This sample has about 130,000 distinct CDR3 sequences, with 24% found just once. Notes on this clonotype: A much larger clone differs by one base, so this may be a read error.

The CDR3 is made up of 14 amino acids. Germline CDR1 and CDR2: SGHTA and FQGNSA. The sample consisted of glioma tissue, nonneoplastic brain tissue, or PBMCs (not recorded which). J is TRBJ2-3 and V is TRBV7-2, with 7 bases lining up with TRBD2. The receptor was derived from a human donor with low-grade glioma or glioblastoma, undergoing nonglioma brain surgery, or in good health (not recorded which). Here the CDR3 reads CASSSRDYLDTHYF. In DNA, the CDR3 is TGTGCCAGCAGCAGCCGGGACTACTTGGATACGCATTATTTT.